The 19 T cell receptor beta chains below come from one sample, sequenced in a study of blood T cell repertoires in COVID-19. Here immunoSEQ multiplex PCR was the method, and the copy in TCRdb shows in-frame clones only, minus some. The sample contains about 70,000 clones, around nine tenths of which appear only once. Sample: peripheral blood. Source of these receptors: a woman aged 55 to 70 with acute or convalescent COVID-19.

This chain uses TRBV18 with TRBJ1-4; a weak D match, TRBD1 (5 bases). V gave up 4 bases and J gave up 0 bases, with 9 bases separating them. Germline V gives CDR1 KGHSH, CDR2 LQKENI. This CDR3 spans 15 amino acids. This chain's CDR3 is CASSRSGATNEKLFF. DNA of the CDR3: TGTGCCAGCTCACGTTCGGGGGCAACTAATGAAAAACTGTTTTTT.

The chain couples TRBV11-2 to TRBJ1-5; possible D gene TRBD1, 5 bases. The CDR3 consists of 17 residues. V was trimmed by 5 bases and J by 1 base, leaving 18 bases between them. Germline V gene data show CDR1 as SGHAT and CDR2 as FQNNGV. The DNA for the CDR3 is TGTGCCAGCAGCCTAAGCGGTGGCCGGGGGAGCAATCAGCCCCAGCATTTT. Its protein product is CASSLSGGRGSNQPQHF.

The genes are TRBV4-1 and TRBJ1-5, with 9 bases that match TRBD1. Germline CDR1 MGHRA, CDR2 YSYEKL. The CDR3 runs to 14 residues. Trimming at V came to 4 bases and at J to 5 bases, leaving 3 bases not matched to a gene. The CDR3 bases are TGCGCCAGCAGCCGGGACAGGGAGTATCAGCCCCAGCATTTT. Its translation is CASSRDREYQPQHF.

The chain employs TRBV2 and TRBJ2-6; possible D gene TRBD2, 7 bases. V dropped 9 bases and J dropped 2 bases, with 14 bases sitting between them. The length of the CDR3 is 15 residues. Looked up from germline, CDR1 is SNHLY and CDR2 is FYNNEI. The CDR3 DNA is TGTGCCAGTTCGAGGGGGGGCCCTGGGGCCAACGTCCTGACTTTC. Protein product: CASSRGGPGANVLTF. The full variable domain, rest sourced from reference TRBV2 and TRBJ2-6, is EPEVTQTPSHQVTQMGQEVILRCVPISNHLYFYWYRQILGQKVEFLVSFYNNEISEKSEIFDDQFSVERPDGSNFTLKIRSTKLEDSAMYFCASSRGGPGANVLTFGAGSRLTVL.

The chain joins TRBV7-9 to TRBJ2-1; the D is unclear. CDR1 and CDR2 from the germline V gene are SEHNR and FQNEAQ (reference sequence). Trimming stripped 2 bases from V and 6 bases from J, with 11 bases between. This CDR3 comprises 14 residues. As DNA, the CDR3 is TGTGCCAGCAGCTTAAATCCGCTCGGCAATGAGCAGTTCTTC. Protein product: CASSLNPLGNEQFF.

This clone was observed a single time. The chain has TRBV1 and TRBJ2-1; no DNA check was done on the table's D call, TRBD2. TRBV1 is a pseudogene locus. The CDR3 has 15 amino acids. CDR3 in DNA: TGCACCAGCAGCCGTAGCCCCTCGGACTACAATGAGCAGTTCTTC. It encodes CTSSRSPSDYNEQFF.

The chain recombines TRBV18 with TRBJ1-1, with D perhaps TRBD1 (6 bases). CDR3 length equals 16 residues. Trimming removed 1 base from V and 0 bases from J, with 12 bases in between. The germline gives CDR1 KGHSH, CDR2 LQKENI. CDR3 nucleotide sequence: TGTGCCAGCTCACCACGTTTGGACAGTATGAACACTGAAGCTTTCTTT. It specifies CASSPRLDSMNTEAFF.

The chain has TRBV5-1 and TRBJ2-2, with D tentatively TRBD2 (5 bases). The V gene lost 1 base and the J gene lost 3 bases, with 10 bases spanning the gap. The CDR3 runs to 15 residues. Germline CDR1 reads SGHRS; CDR2 reads YFSETQ. The CDR3 sequence is CASSLYGVHTGELFF. The CDR3 bases are TGCGCCAGCAGCTTGTACGGGGTGCACACCGGGGAGCTGTTTTTT.

The chain combines TRBV19 with TRBJ2-3, with 10 bases aligning to TRBD2. V lost 9 bases and J lost 4; bases outside the gene matches: 10. From germline, CDR1 is LNHDA and CDR2 SQIVND (reference sequence). CDR3 size: 15 residues. The CDR3 loop is CASRGGSGGADTQYF. The CDR3 DNA is TGTGCCAGCAGAGGAGGAAGCGGGGGGGCAGATACGCAGTATTTT. Full variable domain (missing parts from reference TRBV19 and TRBJ2-3): DGGITQSPKYLFRKEGQNVTLSCEQNLNHDAMYWYRQDPGQGLRLIYYSQIVNDFQKGDIAEGYSVSREKKESFPLTVTSAQKNPTAFYLCASRGGSGGADTQYFGPGTRLTVL.

CDR3 sequence reads: CASSPGLAGGEQFF. Here the CDR3 DNA reads TGCGCCAGCAGCCCCGGACTAGCGGGGGGTGAGCAGTTCTTC. This sequence joins TRBV5-1 and TRBJ2-1; 14 bases agree with TRBD2. Trimming cost V 4 bases and J 9 bases; bases outside gene matches: 3. Germline values: CDR1 SGHRS, CDR2 YFSETQ. The CDR3 totals 14 residues.

The V call is TRBV5-1, the J call TRBJ1-6, with 7 bases aligning to TRBD1. The germline gives CDR1 SGHRS, CDR2 YFSETQ. V lost 4 bases, J lost 7 bases, and 8 bases stayed unmatched. CDR3 size: 15 residues. CDR3 sequence: CASSLQGGNNSPLHF. In DNA form, the CDR3 reads TGCGCCAGCAGCCTGCAGGGGGGCAACAATTCACCCCTCCACTTT.

The chain recombines TRBV10-3 with TRBJ2-3; TRBD2 matches at 13 bases. Germline V gene lookup returns CDR1 ENHRY and CDR2 SYGVKD. The length of the CDR3 is 17 residues. J gave up 4 bases and V 3 bases, and 7 bases lay outside the gene matches. The CDR3 DNA reads TGTGCCATCAGTGACCTAGGACTAGCGGGGGACGCAGATACGCAGTATTTT. Translated: CAISDLGLAGDADTQYF.

This clone was seen once. The chain links TRBV14 to TRBJ2-6; perhaps TRBD2 as D (5 bases). Germline V gives CDR1 SGHDN, CDR2 FVKESK. V was cut by 5 bases and J by 1 base, with 12 bases left in between. The CDR3 has 16 residues. CDR3: CASSFDGMSGANVLTF. As DNA, the CDR3 is TGTGCCAGCAGCTTCGACGGGATGTCTGGGGCCAACGTCCTGACTTTC.

V gene TRBV3-1 (or the pseudogene TRBV3-2) combines with J gene TRBJ2-7; perhaps TRBD1 as D (5 bases). The CDR3 length is 14 residues. Germline V gene data show CDR1 as LGHDT and CDR2 as YNNKEL (reference sequence). Trimming left V 2 bases short and J 0 bases short, with 8 bases between. CDR3 protein: CASSQRQLSYEQYF. CDR3 sequence (DNA): TGTGCCAGCAGCCAAAGACAGCTCTCCTACGAGCAGTACTTC.

The chain joins TRBV30 to TRBJ2-1; a possible D gene is TRBD2 (6 bases). This CDR3 is built from 13 residues. CDR1 and CDR2 from the germline V gene are GTSNPN and SVGIG (reference sequence). V lost 1 base, J lost 6 bases, and 10 bases lay in between. DNA for the CDR3: TGTGCCTGGAGTGGTCCCGGGGGCAATGAGCAGTTCTTC. This sequence encodes CAWSGPGGNEQFF.

The chain carries TRBV2 and TRBJ1-2; D gene ambiguous. The germline V gene encodes CDR1 SNHLY and CDR2 FYNNEI. With 3 bases removed from V and 0 bases from J, the gap between germline ends came to 5 bases. This CDR3 spans 13 amino acids. The CDR3, as DNA: TGTGCCAGCAGTGAGGAGGCTAACTATGGCTACACCTTC. Protein sequence: CASSEEANYGYTF.

This sequence joins TRBV4-1 and TRBJ2-7; D perhaps matches TRBD2 (6 bases). Germline assignment: CDR1 MGHRA and CDR2 YSYEKL. This CDR3 region has 14 residues. The V gene lost 4 bases and the J gene lost 1 base, with 11 bases spanning the gap. The chain's CDR3 is CASSPLAGSYEQYF. CDR3 nucleotide sequence: TGCGCCAGCAGCCCGTTGGCGGGATCCTACGAGCAGTACTTC.

The CDR3 is CASSSGGAYYNEQFF. The CDR3 DNA reads as TGTGCCAGCAGCTCGGGGGGGGCCTACTACAATGAGCAGTTCTTC. The V gene is TRBV7-6, the J gene TRBJ2-1; TRBD2 matches 8 bases. The CDR3 covers 15 residues. Germline V gene data show CDR1 as SGHVS and CDR2 as FNYEAQ. Trimming took 4 bases from V and 3 from J; bases not matched to a gene: 5.

This sequence joins TRBV3-1 (or the pseudogene TRBV3-2) and TRBJ2-3; 11 bases are shared with TRBD2. V trimming: 6 bases; J trimming: 3 bases; junction bases outside the gene matches: 5. In germline, CDR1 is LGHDT, CDR2 YNNKEL (reference sequence). CDR3 length: 15 residues. The CDR3 DNA follows: TGTGCCAGCAGTCCTCGGACTAGCGGGACAGATACGCAGTATTTT. Residues: CASSPRTSGTDTQYF.